Listed below are T cell receptor beta chains from one sample, sequenced in a study of cytomegalovirus exposure and HLA in healthy donors. Clones were sequenced by immunoSEQ multiplex PCR, and TCRdb holds only the in-frame ones, with some missing. The table includes 150,000 to 200,000 clones, 91% detected once. Sequencing was performed on PBMCs. All receptors come from a woman younger than 30 in good health and CMV-seropositive. Each CDR3 is given without its conserved first and last residue.

CDR3aa | v_gene
ASRQGYGYT | TRBV6-1
ASSWGPSNEQF | TRBV27
ASSATGGRKDTQY | TRBV5-5
ASSIGPRSPLH | TRBV19
ASREDSVY | TRBV6-1
ASSLGNHRANEKLF | TRBV4-2
ASSIRLGSDTQY | TRBV19
ASSSLAGNQETQY | TRBV5-4
ASSTWRQGGETQY | TRBV19
ASSPDARTGELF | TRBV18
AWSDWGLAGGETQY | TRBV30
ASSFGTREQY | TRBV5-6
SVGGSYNEQF | TRBV29-1
ASSLAPGTSGGHDEQY | TRBV7-2